This entry is about one TCR beta chain. There is no known antigen for this receptor. Within one base of it there is no much larger clone, and no base qualities were kept. This record comes from a study of cytomegalovirus exposure and HLA in healthy donors listed by TCRdb under 2017. Concerning the study at large: In an earlier analysis of roughly 500 of the donors, 250 to 300 Gb of sequence data and 90 million to 120 million unique TCR beta sequences from approximately 180 million T cells were reported. An early release covering roughly 600 HLA-typed donors comprised about 300 gigabases of sequencing data and tens of millions of unique TCR sequences. The genetic ancestry cluster associated with self-reported Caucasian donors included around four fifths of the roughly 400 genotyped donors. The study aimed to test whether signatures of past pathogen exposure could be identified by cataloging public T cell receptors. The T cell repertoires of around 670 subjects were profiled by immunosequencing and related to cytomegalovirus serostatus. A separate validation cohort of about 110 different subjects was used in addition to the roughly 720-subject first cohort. The study combined high-throughput TCR immunosequencing, statistical association of individual TCRs with disease status, and machine learning to predict cytomegalovirus infection status. A later analysis re-examined previously published TCR beta repertoires from 500 to 700 donors and added high-resolution HLA genotyping to investigate patterns of TCR occurrence. Rather than drawing on any new phenotypic data, the later analysis identified candidate immune exposures from TCR beta sequences and the way those sequences occurred across donors. An earlier analysis of 450 to 750 of the donors used high-throughput TCR beta sequencing to judge whether each TCR beta V gene segment behaved as functional or pseudogenic. Alongside the repertoire data, information on donor age, sex, ethnicity and CMV serostatus was compiled. A later genetic analysis took genome-wide SNP genotypes for about three fifths of the roughly 670 donors and used that subset as a discovery cohort. Every repertoire in the discovery cohort had been generated on one and the same sequencing platform. Both class I and class II loci were covered by HLA typing, at four-digit resolution. The number of donors typed differed by locus, with roughly 629-640 for A, B, C, DRB1 and DQB1, approximately 500 for DQA1, 606 for DPA1, and around 430 for DPB1. Four or five DR-DQ haplotypes were handled as single units for association and clustering, since linkage in the cohort was strong. Among some 400 genotyped donors of the cohort, an average of about 220,000 unique TCR beta nucleotide sequences was sequenced per donor, of which 15% to 20% were non-productive. Overall study results and their limits: A later analysis reported that several top co-occurrence clusters appeared linked to parvovirus B19, influenza, CMV and Epstein-Barr virus. Sequencing depth was assumed to be roughly uniform across donors in the presence/absence analyses, though that assumption may not hold. The earlier analysis of about 600 of the donors excluded approximately 15 rarely observed V segments, including chromosome 9 orphons, because counts were too low. A later genetic analysis associated a missense DCLRE1C variant with V-gene and J-gene trimming of TCR beta chains, and an independent cohort replicated the association. Linkage disequilibrium might explain the correlated functional status among segregating V segments, but an unknown experimental factor could not be excluded. A few of the identified cytomegalovirus-associated TCR beta chains were confirmed in vitro to be specific for cytomegalovirus antigens. In the study, approximately 160 TCR beta chains were listed as associated with cytomegalovirus. Because HLA typing was unavailable for some donors at each locus, only the typed subset was used in association tests. According to a later analysis, most CMV-associated TCR beta chains appeared to be HLA-restricted, and the HLA associations seemed to be driven largely by CMV exposure. CMV serostatus was the only immune exposure information available for the cohort. An earlier analysis of approximately 570 of the donors showed that most TCR beta V segments appeared in productive rearrangements either about 90% or about 30% of the time, which broadly matched IMGT annotations. While some public TCRs were present in many individuals, most TCR sequences turned up only very rarely across donors. A further reported finding was that TCR beta sequences accurately predicted the HLA-A and HLA-B alleles for most subjects in the first cohort. A later analysis found that HLA-associated TCR beta chains were more clonally expanded and had lower generation probabilities than equally common non-associated chains. The authors suggested that the approach could potentially be extended to other disease states and immunological phenotypes. In this cohort, only TCR beta chains were sequenced, and detectable features were limited by the absence of alpha or paired-chain data. A later genetic analysis reported fewer N-insertions in productive TCRs among donors in an Asian-associated ancestry cluster than the 666-donor mean. In both the original and validation cohorts, the classifier was reported to diagnose cytomegalovirus status with high specificity and sensitivity. Strong co-occurrence of HLA alleles, especially DR and DQ, made assigning TCR associations to individual alleles difficult. In a later analysis, the rate of TCR association differed among HLA loci, with DRB1 alleles having the most associated TCRs and HLA-C alleles having the fewest. Specific HLA alleles were associated with 15,000 to 20,000 TCR beta sequences at a false discovery rate of 0.05 in a later analysis. A cluster of highly shared sequence variants was judged likely to be a technical artifact of the sequencing pipeline.

The cohort consisted of some 670 healthy bone marrow donors. At the time of sampling, all cohort members were nominally healthy, though unrecorded immune exposures were likely present. The donor tested CMV seropositive and was one of the 289 seropositive cohort members. Every donor gave a peripheral blood sample, and the peripheral blood mononuclear cells from that sample were used for TCR beta sequencing. The Qiagen DNeasy Blood Extraction Kit was used to extract genomic DNA from the blood cell samples. The library was made by the immunoSEQ multiplex PCR assay. For the multiplex PCR, a mixture combining 60 forward primers for TCR Vbeta segments and 13 reverse primers for TCR Jbeta segments was used. A multiplex PCR assay on genomic DNA amplified the CDR3 region of rearranged TCR beta genes. On the Illumina HiSeq System, the amplified TCR beta libraries were sequenced as 87-base-pair reads. On the authors' methods: A later analysis tallied approximately 87 million unique TCR beta chains across the 610 or so repertoires, and some 10 million of those chains were shared by two or more donors. Raw reads were error-corrected and collapsed into unique sequences with a nearest-neighbor algorithm that merged closely related sequences to remove PCR and sequencing errors. CDR3 sequences were aligned to IMGT reference sequences to assign V, D and J gene segments. Each retained sequence needed at least a six-nucleotide match to both a V gene segment and a J gene segment. Rearrangements were classified as productive when the CDR3 lacked stop codons and remained in frame with V and J, and all other rearrangements were classified as non-productive. CDR3 was defined by IMGT convention, running from the second conserved V-encoded cysteine to the conserved J-encoded phenylalanine. Sequences without an unambiguous match to a single V gene segment were excluded from the earlier analysis of about 640 of the donors. An earlier analysis of several hundred of the donors classified V segments as functional when productive rearrangements were above 56.7% and as segregating when the standard deviation between donors was above 5%. A statistical classification framework was developed to diagnose cytomegalovirus status using the catalog of TCR beta chain sequences. In a later analysis, V and J genes were assigned by comparing TCR nucleotide sequences against IMGT/GENE-DB human TR gene sequences. In a later analysis, CDR3 sequences and most-parsimonious VDJ recombination scenarios were assigned using the TCRdist pipeline. In a later analysis, every TCR beta chain was defined by the combination of its CDR3 amino acid sequence and its V-gene family, and reads without a unique V-gene family were dropped. In a later analysis, a few hundred highly shared, low-generation-probability nucleotide sequences were removed to address suspected cross-contamination and a sequencing artifact. For each public chain, a later analysis derived a clonal expansion index from normalized ranks of inferred template counts within each repertoire. In a later analysis, generation probabilities were computed using a VDJ recombination model fitted to out-of-frame rearrangements, and the results were checked against IGoR. In a later analysis, hypergeometric tests were used to score TCR-TCR, TCR-HLA and TCR-CMV co-occurrence, with a repertoire-size bias correction applied to TCR pairs. False discovery rates were estimated in a later analysis by permuting HLA or CMV assignments 20 times. In a later analysis, co-occurring TCRs were grouped using DBSCAN, and TCRdist sequence similarity was added for clustering within HLA-allele-positive subsets. For co-occurrence clustering, repertoires with fewer than 30,000 or more than 120,000 public chains were excluded, along with roughly five repertoires with anomalous nucleotide sharing. Imported from immuneACCESS, the table was reduced by TCRdb to in-frame sequences with V and J called. These copies leave out some clones; in studies compared against another copy, an unresolved V gene accounts for under half, and the cause of the remainder is not known. V and J calls and clone size are given by that table; D and trimming were obtained from the DNA. This sample has 55,000 to 85,000 clones in its table, and approximately 80% of those were observed once. Around 7.4% of the sample is in the top ten clones.

Sequences were obtained from PBMCs. This receptor was taken from a man younger than 35 in good health and CMV-seropositive.

CDR3 region: CASSLAFTVYEQFF. The DNA reads as follows: TGTGCCAGCAGCTTGGCCTTTACAGTCTATGAGCAGTTCTTC. Recombination linked TRBV5-4 to TRBJ2-1, with the D segment identity uncertain. The V end loses 0 bases and the J end loses 8 bases, and a stretch of 12 bases separates them. Its CDR3 holds 14 amino acids, cysteine through phenylalanine. Solely the CDR3 DNA is kept, with 42 bases framed from the first base. CDR1 and CDR2 are drawn from the germline V gene (reference sequence): SGHNT, YYREEE.